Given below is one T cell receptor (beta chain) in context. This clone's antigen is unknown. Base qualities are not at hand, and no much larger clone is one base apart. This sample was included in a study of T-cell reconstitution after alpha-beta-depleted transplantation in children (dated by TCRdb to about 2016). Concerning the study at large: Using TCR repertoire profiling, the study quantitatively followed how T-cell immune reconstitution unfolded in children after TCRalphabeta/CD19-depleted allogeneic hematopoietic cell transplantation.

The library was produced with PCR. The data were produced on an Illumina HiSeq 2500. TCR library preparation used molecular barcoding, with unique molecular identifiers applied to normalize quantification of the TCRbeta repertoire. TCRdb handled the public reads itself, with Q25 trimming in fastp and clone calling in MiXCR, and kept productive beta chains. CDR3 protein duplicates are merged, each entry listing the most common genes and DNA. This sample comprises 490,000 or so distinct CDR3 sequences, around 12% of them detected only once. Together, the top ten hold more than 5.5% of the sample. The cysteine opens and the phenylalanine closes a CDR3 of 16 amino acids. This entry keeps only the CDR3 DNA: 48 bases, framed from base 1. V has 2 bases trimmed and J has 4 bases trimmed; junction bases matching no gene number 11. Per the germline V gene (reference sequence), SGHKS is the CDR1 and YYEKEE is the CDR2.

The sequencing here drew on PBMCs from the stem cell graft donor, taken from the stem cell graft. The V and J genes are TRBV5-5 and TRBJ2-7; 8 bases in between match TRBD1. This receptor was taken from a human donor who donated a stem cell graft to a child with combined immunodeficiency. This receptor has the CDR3 CASSFRGQGPLYEQYF. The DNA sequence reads TGTGCCAGCAGCTTCAGGGGGCAGGGACCGTTATACGAGCAGTACTTC.